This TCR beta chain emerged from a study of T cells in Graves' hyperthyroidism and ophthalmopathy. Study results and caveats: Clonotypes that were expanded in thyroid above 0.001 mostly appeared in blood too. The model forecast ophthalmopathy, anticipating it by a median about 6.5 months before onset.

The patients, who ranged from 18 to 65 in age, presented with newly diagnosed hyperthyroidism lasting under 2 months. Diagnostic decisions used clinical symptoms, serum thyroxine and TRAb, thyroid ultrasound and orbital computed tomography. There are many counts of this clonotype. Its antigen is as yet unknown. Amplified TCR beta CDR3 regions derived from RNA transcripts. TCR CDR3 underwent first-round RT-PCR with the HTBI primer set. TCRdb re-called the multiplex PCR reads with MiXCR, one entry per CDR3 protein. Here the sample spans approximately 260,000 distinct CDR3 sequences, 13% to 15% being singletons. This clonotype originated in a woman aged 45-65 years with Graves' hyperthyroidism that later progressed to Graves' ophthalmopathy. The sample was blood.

The CDR3, as DNA: TGTGCCACCAGCCGCCCCGGACTAGCGGGATACAATGAGCAGTTCTTC. It translates to CATSRPGLAGYNEQFF. This chain joins TRBV15 and TRBJ2-1, with TRBD2 identical over 12 bases. Per germline, CDR1 LNHNV and CDR2 YYDKDF (reference sequence). The V segment lost 5 bases and the J segment 4 bases; nucleotides outside the gene matches: 6. This CDR3 is built from 16 residues.